These 31 T cell receptor beta chains were all obtained from the same sample, sequenced in a study of human T cells and chemical hapten exposure. The time point here: patch test 2, 6 weeks after DPC sensitization. Regarding treatment: therapeutic diphenylcyclopropenone sensitization with weekly scalp DPC. TCRdb ran MiXCR on the RACE reads and lists one entry per CDR3 protein. Of roughly 40,000 distinct CDR3 sequences detected, approximately 9% appear once; the ten largest clones hold 14% to 15%. Source: whole blood, taken in connection with sensitization to the hapten diphenylcyclopropenone (DPC). All receptors derive from a woman between 35 and 50 years old with alopecia areata. Some clones in this sample may be carry-over from other donors' samples.

At least ten counts were recorded for this clonotype. The rearrangement uses TRBV28 and TRBJ1-2; D call uncertain. Germline V lookup: CDR1 MDHEN, CDR2 SYDVKM. This CDR3 contains 13 residues. V gave up 4 bases and J gave up 4 bases, with 10 bases separating them. CDR3 in amino acids: CASSSLPGYGYTF. The CDR3 nucleotides are TGTGCCAGCAGTTCTCTTCCGGGCTATGGCTACACCTTC.

Notes on this clonotype: This may come from a read error, since a much larger clone is one base off. This chain connects TRBV10-3 to TRBJ2-5, with TRBD1 as a possible D gene (5 bases). V lost 5 bases and J 6 bases, leaving 16 bases between the germline ends. The length of the CDR3 is 14 residues. The germline CDR1 and CDR2 sequences are ENHRY and SYGVKD. As DNA, the CDR3 is TGTGCCATCAGTAAGCCCGACAGTACCAAGACCCAGTACTTC. It translates to CAISKPDSTKTQYF.

This clonotype was seen ten or more times. The chain joins TRBV2 to TRBJ1-1; 8 bases match TRBD1. The CDR3 loop spans 13 amino acids. V lost 6 bases and J lost 6; bases outside the gene matches: 6. In germline, CDR1 is SNHLY, CDR2 FYNNEI. The CDR3 bases are TGTGCCAGCAGACAGGACAGGGCCGCTGAAGCTTTCTTT. The encoded protein is CASRQDRAAEAFF. Drawing the rest from reference TRBV2 and TRBJ1-1, the complete variable domain is EPEVTQTPSHQVTQMGQEVILRCVPISNHLYFYWYRQILGQKVEFLVSFYNNEISEKSEIFDDQFSVERPDGSNFTLKIRSTKLEDSAMYFCASRQDRAAEAFFGQGTRLTVV.

This clonotype came up a few times. This chain uses TRBV5-1 with TRBJ2-5, with 7 bases that match TRBD1. CDR1 is SGHRS and CDR2 is YFSETQ in the germline V gene. J lost 3 bases, V lost 6 bases, and 8 bases had no gene match. The CDR3 spans 14 residues. CDR3 amino acids: CASIPGQSKETQYF. In nucleotides, the CDR3 is TGCGCCAGCATCCCGGGACAGTCAAAAGAGACCCAGTACTTC. The variable domain in full, completed from reference TRBV5-1 and TRBJ2-5, reads KAGVTQTPRYLIKTRGQQVTLSCSPISGHRSVSWYQQTPGQGLQFLFEYFSETQRNKGNFPGRFSGRQFSNSRSEMNVSTLELGDSALYLCASIPGQSKETQYFGPGTRLLVL.

This clonotype has only a few counts. The chain uses TRBV9 and TRBJ2-3; 9 bases match TRBD2. V lost 0 bases and J lost 2; bases outside the gene matches: 7. The germline V gene encodes CDR1 SGDLS and CDR2 YYNGEE. This CDR3 is 17 amino acids long. CDR3 nucleotides: TGTGCCAGCAGCGTAGGGTCAAGCGGGGGGACCACAGATACGCAGTATTTT. It yields the protein CASSVGSSGGTTDTQYF.

This clonotype was counted ten times or more. This rearrangement joins TRBV7-3 to TRBJ1-1; D is unclear. The CDR3 spans 13 residues. Trimming shortened V by 2 bases and J by 2 bases, and 6 bases separated the two germline ends. CDR1 and CDR2 from the germline V gene are SGHTA and FQGTGA. The CDR3 region has the DNA TGTGCCAGCAGCTTAGAGCAAAACACTGAAGCTTTCTTT. Its protein product is CASSLEQNTEAFF.

At least ten counts were recorded for this clonotype. The J gene is TRBJ2-2, the V gene TRBV5-6; TRBD1 matches 9 bases. Germline CDR1 reads SGHDT; CDR2 reads YYEEEE. The CDR3 covers 15 residues. J lost 4 bases, V lost 2 bases, and 3 bases had no gene match. The CDR3 is CASSFRDRATGELFF. The CDR3 DNA reads TGTGCCAGCAGCTTCCGGGACAGGGCCACCGGGGAGCTGTTTTTT.

This clonotype appeared a few times. This chain connects TRBV11-2 to TRBJ1-2; D unclear. The CDR3 extends over 15 amino acids. The germline V gene encodes CDR1 SGHAT and CDR2 FQNNGV. Trimming took off 0 bases at V and 4 bases at J, with 12 bases between the two ends. The CDR3 reads CASSLDRGRLYGYTF. CDR3 sequence (DNA): TGTGCCAGCAGCTTAGATCGAGGGCGGCTCTATGGCTACACCTTC. Variable domain in full (rest from reference TRBV11-2 and TRBJ1-2): EAGVAQSPRYKIIEKRQSVAFWCNPISGHATLYWYQQILGQGPKLLIQFQNNGVVDDSQLPKDRFSAERLKGVDSTLKIQPAKLEDSAVYLCASSLDRGRLYGYTFGSGTRLTVV.

This clonotype was observed at least ten times. The chain uses TRBV20-1 and TRBJ1-1; D is undetermined. Germline lookup yields CDR1 DFQATT and CDR2 SNEGSKA (reference sequence). Trimming took 6 bases from V and 1 from J, leaving 6 bases between them. The CDR3 is 11 residues long. The CDR3 region is CSAPQNTEAFF. The CDR3 nucleotides read TGCAGTGCACCTCAGAACACTGAAGCTTTCTTT.

A single count supports this clonotype. The V call is TRBV28, the J call TRBJ1-4; TRBD1 is a possible D gene (5 bases). CDR1 is MDHEN and CDR2 is SYDVKM in the germline V gene. The CDR3 totals 15 residues. V was pared by 8 bases and J by 4 bases, with 17 bases between. The CDR3, as DNA: TGTGCCAGCGGAAAGCCAGGGACCCTTAATGAAAAACTGTTTTTT. Encoded protein: CASGKPGTLNEKLFF.

The sample holds many counts of this clonotype. The rearrangement uses TRBV11-2 and TRBJ2-7; D might be TRBD1 or TRBD2, each matching 5 bases. The germline V and J ends were trimmed by 1 base and 7 bases, with 8 bases remaining between them. Per the germline V gene, CDR1 is SGHAT and CDR2 is FQNNGV. This CDR3 spans 12 amino acids. This CDR3 is CASSLGDREQYF. The CDR3 nucleotides read TGTGCCAGCAGCTTAGGGGACCGGGAGCAGTACTTC.

This clonotype was counted at least ten times. The V call is TRBV6-2 or TRBV6-3, the J call TRBJ1-1; D gene ambiguous. This CDR3 region has 11 residues. Germline lookup yields CDR1 MNHEY and CDR2 SVGEGT. Trimming removed 4 bases from V and 9 bases from J, with 9 bases in between. Here the CDR3 reads CASSLGIKAFF. In DNA, the CDR3 is TGTGCCAGCAGTTTAGGGATTAAAGCTTTCTTT.

This clonotype was detected ten times or more. This chain links TRBV28 with TRBJ2-7; the D gene is possibly TRBD1 (6 bases). Per the germline V gene, CDR1 is MDHEN and CDR2 is SYDVKM. The CDR3 contains 15 residues. V dropped 6 bases and J dropped 6 bases, with 21 bases sitting between them. The CDR3 sequence is CASRTIRDRQGEQYF. CDR3 sequence (DNA): TGTGCCAGCAGAACTATCCGCGACAGGCAGGGCGAGCAGTACTTC.

In its sample, this clonotype was seen a few times. The chain carries TRBV4-3 and TRBJ2-1, with D perhaps assigned TRBD1 or TRBD2 (5 bases each). The germline V and J ends were trimmed by 4 bases and 9 bases, with 19 bases remaining between them. Germline V CDR1 and CDR2: LGHNA, YSLEER. The CDR3 covers 15 residues. The CDR3 DNA sequence: TGCGCCAGCAGCCTGCGAGTAGAGGGGTCAGGTGAGCAGTTCTTC. This translates into CASSLRVEGSGEQFF.

This chain uses TRBV12-3 or TRBV12-4 with TRBJ2-2; a weak D match, TRBD2 (6 bases). Trimming took 7 bases from V and 3 from J, leaving 9 bases between them. This CDR3 comprises 13 residues. The CDR3 sequence is CASNGGDTGELFF. For the CDR3, the DNA is TGTGCCAGCAACGGCGGGGACACCGGGGAGCTGTTTTTT.

This clonotype was seen many times. The rearrangement uses TRBV7-9 and TRBJ1-5; 7 positions match TRBD1. The CDR3 consists of 16 residues. CDR1 is SEHNR and CDR2 is FQNEAQ in the germline V gene (reference sequence). V lost 2 bases, J lost 4 bases, and 8 bases stayed unmatched. The CDR3 sequence is CASSLLGDSPNQPQHF. The CDR3 DNA reads as TGTGCCAGCAGCTTATTGGGGGACAGCCCAAATCAGCCCCAGCATTTT.

This clonotype was observed many times. This sequence joins TRBV5-4 and TRBJ2-3, with D perhaps TRBD2 (5 bases). V was trimmed by 1 base and J by 5 bases, leaving 5 bases between them. From germline, CDR1 is SGHNT and CDR2 YYREEE (reference sequence). The CDR3 sequence is 12 residues long. CDR3 sequence: CASSLRGDTQYF. The DNA for the CDR3 is TGTGCCAGCAGCTTGCGGGGAGATACGCAGTATTTT.

The table lists this clonotype with many counts. The V gene is TRBV5-6, the J gene TRBJ1-5; 8 bases are shared with TRBD1. The junction had 7 bases not matched to a gene; V was cut back by 2 bases and J by 3 bases. The CDR3 has 16 residues. Germline lookup yields CDR1 SGHDT and CDR2 YYEEEE. DNA for the CDR3: TGTGCCAGCAGCTTAGGACAGGGCAGCCCCAATCAGCCCCAGCATTTT. As protein: CASSLGQGSPNQPQHF.

In this sample, this clonotype turned up many times. The V and J genes are TRBV6-6 and TRBJ2-3; D is ambiguous. Germline values: CDR1 MNHNY, CDR2 SVGAGI (reference sequence). Trimming removed 2 bases from V and 4 bases from J, with 10 bases in between. There are 14 residues in the CDR3. The CDR3 is CASSYGAGPDTQYF. The DNA of the CDR3 is TGTGCCAGCAGTTACGGAGCCGGACCAGATACGCAGTATTTT.

This clonotype was counted ten times or more. The DNA for the CDR3 is TGCAGTGCTAGAGTTGGGGGTTGGTCCTACAATGAGCAGTTCTTC. It encodes CSARVGGWSYNEQFF. The genes are TRBV20-1 and TRBJ2-1, with D perhaps matching TRBD1 or TRBD2 (5 bases each). Germline values: CDR1 DFQATT, CDR2 SNEGSKA (reference sequence). This CDR3 spans 15 amino acids. V lost 1 base and J lost 1, with 11 bases in between.

The chain has TRBV20-1 and TRBJ2-7; 7 bases align to TRBD1. Germline V CDR1 and CDR2: DFQATT, SNEGSKA (reference sequence). J was trimmed by 4 bases and V by 3 bases; bases with no gene match: 3. The length of the CDR3 is 12 residues. The CDR3 reads CSASGTVYEQYF. The DNA of the CDR3 is TGCAGTGCTAGTGGGACAGTGTACGAGCAGTACTTC.

This chain connects TRBV5-1 to TRBJ2-2; D not certain. CDR1 is SGHRS and CDR2 is YFSETQ in the germline V gene. Trimming removed 4 bases at V and 6 bases at J, with 7 bases between. The CDR3 contains 12 residues. The CDR3, as DNA: TGCGCCAGCAGCCCGGGCCCCGGGGAGCTGTTTTTT. It codes for CASSPGPGELFF.

This clonotype was counted many times. DNA of the CDR3: TGTGCCAGCAGCTTGGGGTCCCAGAGCCAAGAGACCCAGTACTTC. Protein sequence: CASSLGSQSQETQYF. This chain joins TRBV11-2 and TRBJ2-5; D not certain. Looked up from germline, CDR1 is SGHAT and CDR2 is FQNNGV. This CDR3 is 15 amino acids long. V was shortened by 3 bases and J by 1 base, with 12 bases between the two germline ends.

CDR3 in DNA: TGTGCCAGCACGTATCGTAGCAATCAGCCCCAGCATTTT. Translated, it gives CASTYRSNQPQHF. The chain joins TRBV5-6 to TRBJ1-5; D ambiguous. This CDR3 is 13 amino acids long. Germline CDR1 SGHDT, CDR2 YYEEEE. The V gene lost 6 bases and the J gene lost 0 bases, with 7 bases spanning the gap.

At least ten counts were recorded for this clonotype. The chain links TRBV7-2 to TRBJ1-5, with 9 nucleotides matching TRBD1. CDR1 and CDR2 from the germline V gene are SGHTA and FQGNSA. Germline trimming cut 3 bases from V and 8 bases from J; bases unmatched to any gene: 8. The CDR3 is made up of 15 amino acids. The CDR3 DNA reads as TGTGCCAGCAGCTTCCAAACAGGGGGCGTGGAGCCCCAGCATTTT. Protein: CASSFQTGGVEPQHF. Full variable domain (outside the CDR3, taken from reference TRBV7-2 and TRBJ1-5): GAGVSQSPSNKVTEKGKDVELRCDPISGHTALYWYRQSLGQGLEFLIYFQGNSAPDKSGLPSDRFSAERTGGSVSTLTIQRTQQEDSAVYLCASSFQTGGVEPQHFGDGTRLSIL.

Ten or more counts support this clonotype. V and J are TRBV30 and TRBJ2-3; D is uncertain. V lost 0 bases and J 4 bases, leaving 8 bases between the germline ends. The germline V gene encodes CDR1 GTSNPN and CDR2 SVGIG (reference sequence). The CDR3 covers 13 residues. Here the CDR3 reads CAWSVKGADTQYF. The CDR3 DNA follows: TGTGCCTGGAGTGTAAAGGGTGCAGATACGCAGTATTTT.

Many counts were recorded for this clonotype. The V and J genes are TRBV12-3 or TRBV12-4 and TRBJ1-4; no reliable D call. This CDR3 has 11 residues. Trimming removed 6 bases at V and 6 bases at J, with 5 bases between. DNA for the CDR3: TGTGCCAGCAGCTCCCATGAAAAACTGTTTTTT. This translates into CASSSHEKLFF.

This clonotype was seen more than once but under ten times. CDR3 protein: CASSQYRGRDTQYF. The CDR3 DNA sequence: TGTGCCAGCAGCCAATACAGGGGCAGGGATACGCAGTATTTT. The chain carries TRBV7-2 and TRBJ2-3; 7 bases are a match to TRBD1. The germline V gene has CDR1 SGHTA and CDR2 FQGNSA. The CDR3 runs 14 residues. Trimming took 5 bases from V and 6 from J; bases not matched to a gene: 8.

In its sample, this clonotype was seen many times. The gene calls are TRBV24-1 and TRBJ2-3; 8 positions match TRBD2. CDR1 KGHDR and CDR2 SFDVKD come from the germline V gene. The V gene end was trimmed by 0 bases and the J gene end by 5 bases; junction bases not matched to a gene: 9. The CDR3 is 17 residues long. The CDR3 region is CATSDLGSGVIGDTQYF. For the CDR3, the DNA is TGTGCCACCAGTGATTTGGGTAGCGGGGTGATTGGAGATACGCAGTATTTT.

V is TRBV9 and J is TRBJ1-2, with TRBD1 identical over 7 bases. CDR3 length: 18 residues. The V and J ends lost 4 bases and 2 bases, in that order; junction bases with no gene match: 17. CDR1 and CDR2 from the germline V gene are SGDLS and YYNGEE. CDR3 sequence (DNA): TGTGCCAGCAGCCGCACGACAGGGAGATGGGTTATGAACTATGGCTACACCTTC. Protein sequence: CASSRTTGRWVMNYGYTF. Full variable domain (outside the CDR3, taken from reference TRBV9 and TRBJ1-2): DSGVTQTPKHLITATGQRVTLRCSPRSGDLSVYWYQQSLDQGLQFLIQYYNGEERAKGNILERFSAQQFPDLHSELNLSSLELGDSALYFCASSRTTGRWVMNYGYTFGSGTRLTVV.

This clonotype was counted ten times or more. This rearrangement joins TRBV5-1 to TRBJ2-1, with D possibly being TRBD2 (6 bases). Germline V CDR1 and CDR2: SGHRS, YFSETQ. Trimming removed 5 bases at V and 5 bases at J, with 17 bases between. This CDR3 has 15 amino acids. CDR3 sequence: CASRDPGLSHNEQFF. The CDR3 DNA sequence: TGCGCCAGCAGGGATCCTGGACTATCCCACAATGAGCAGTTCTTC.